The 20 T cell receptor beta chains presented below share a single source sample, sequenced in a study of T cell repertoires in cytomegalovirus infection. No antigen has been assigned to these receptors. TCRdb reprocessed the reads via MiXCR and lists one record per CDR3 protein. The sample holds approximately 600,000 distinct CDR3 sequences; 35% to 50% are singletons and the top ten take about half. The sample consisted of cultured PBMCs, taken from culture after CMV antigen stimulation. The receptor source for this set is a human donor in good health (CMV status not recorded). Some clones in this sample may be carry-over from other donors' samples.

J is TRBJ1-1 and V is TRBV5-1, with D possibly matching TRBD1 (6 bases). Germline CDR1 is SGHRS and CDR2 is YFSETQ. The CDR3 extends over 14 amino acids. V lost 3 bases to trimming and J lost 1 base, with 10 bases between them. The CDR3 spells CASSWDNSNTEAFF. The CDR3, as DNA: TGCGCCAGCAGCTGGGACAATTCGAACACTGAAGCTTTCTTT. Looking up the rest from reference TRBV5-1 and TRBJ1-1 gives the full variable domain: KAGVTQTPRYLIKTRGQQVTLSCSPISGHRSVSWYQQTPGQGLQFLFEYFSETQRNKGNFPGRFSGRQFSNSRSEMNVSTLELGDSALYLCASSWDNSNTEAFFGQGTRLTVV.

This clonotype was observed a single time. The genes are TRBV2 and TRBJ1-2; 7 bases are a match to TRBD1. V was clipped by 6 bases and J by 8 bases; unmatched bases: 9. Germline CDR1 is SNHLY and CDR2 is FYNNEI. This CDR3 comprises 13 residues. CDR3 sequence (DNA): TGTGCCAGCAGCGGGACAGCGGAACTGGGCTACACCTTC. This translates into CASSGTAELGYTF.

This sequence joins TRBV7-2 and TRBJ2-7, with 9 bases fitting TRBD2. CDR3 length equals 16 residues. V dropped 5 bases and J dropped 0; count of bases not matched to a gene: 8. Germline V CDR1 and CDR2: SGHTA, FQGNSA. CDR3: CASSHRQGLASYEQYF. For the CDR3, the DNA is TGTGCCAGCAGCCACCGACAGGGACTAGCCTCCTACGAGCAGTACTTC.

Ten or more counts support this clonotype. The chain uses TRBV7-2 and TRBJ1-1, with a possible D match to TRBD1 (6 bases). CDR1 is SGHTA and CDR2 is FQGNSA in the germline V gene. V dropped 5 bases and J dropped 7 bases, with 17 bases sitting between them. The CDR3 length is 14 residues. CDR3 sequence reads: CASSPNSGGGEAFF. The CDR3 DNA is TGTGCCAGCAGCCCTAATAGTGGGGGCGGTGAAGCTTTCTTT. Full variable domain (rest looked up from reference TRBV7-2 and TRBJ1-1): GAGVSQSPSNKVTEKGKDVELRCDPISGHTALYWYRQSLGQGLEFLIYFQGNSAPDKSGLPSDRFSAERTGGSVSTLTIQRTQQEDSAVYLCASSPNSGGGEAFFGQGTRLTVV.

This clonotype was recorded many times. The chain carries TRBV7-2 and TRBJ1-2; no definite D call. Germline V gene data show CDR1 as SGHTA and CDR2 as FQGNSA. Trimming left V 1 base short and J 4 bases short, with 10 bases between. CDR3 length: 14 amino acids. The CDR3 reads CASSLVGFGYGYTF. The DNA of the CDR3 is TGTGCCAGCAGCTTAGTAGGGTTTGGCTATGGCTACACCTTC.

The chain uses TRBV2 and TRBJ1-2, with D hard to call. From germline, CDR1 is SNHLY and CDR2 FYNNEI. The CDR3 is 12 amino acids. V dropped 6 bases and J dropped 6 bases, with 11 bases sitting between them. CDR3 in amino acids: CASSPGVDGYTF. The CDR3 DNA reads TGTGCCAGCAGCCCGGGCGTGGATGGCTACACCTTC.

This clonotype was picked up a small number of times. The chain couples TRBV7-2 to TRBJ2-1, with 9 bases matching TRBD1. CDR1 is SGHTA, CDR2 FQGNSA, per germline. Germline trimming cut 3 bases from V and 9 bases from J; bases unmatched to any gene: 12. There are 16 residues in the CDR3. In nucleotides, the CDR3 is TGTGCCAGCAGCTTGCTGGACAGGGGTTATCTTACTGAGCAGTTCTTC. The encoded protein is CASSLLDRGYLTEQFF.

This rearrangement joins TRBV4-1 to TRBJ2-7; perhaps TRBD1 as D (6 bases). Germline loops: CDR1 MGHRA, CDR2 YSYEKL. This CDR3 comprises 16 residues. The V gene lost 4 bases and the J gene lost 3 bases, with 19 bases spanning the gap. The chain's CDR3 is CASSPQGLGAIYEQYF. In DNA, the CDR3 is TGCGCCAGCAGCCCTCAGGGTTTGGGGGCAATCTACGAGCAGTACTTC.

V gene TRBV20-1 combines with J gene TRBJ2-7; D may match TRBD1 or TRBD2 (6 bases each). Germline V lookup: CDR1 DFQATT, CDR2 SNEGSKA (reference sequence). The CDR3 length is 13 residues. Between the trimmed V and J ends, which lost 6 bases and 9 bases, there was a span of 21 bases. The CDR3: CSARPPRDKGQYF. In DNA form, the CDR3 reads TGCAGTGCCAGACCCCCGCGGGACAAGGGGCAGTACTTC.

This clonotype was found a few times. The chain is built from TRBV11-2 and TRBJ2-3; a possible D gene is TRBD1 (6 bases). The length of the CDR3 is 16 residues. V was cut by 0 bases and J by 0 bases, with 10 bases left in between. Germline-derived CDR1 and CDR2 are SGHAT and FQNNGV. CDR3 residues: CASSLEGAISTDTQYF. For the CDR3, the DNA is TGTGCCAGCAGCTTAGAGGGGGCAATAAGCACAGATACGCAGTATTTT.

The chain joins TRBV14 to TRBJ1-1; D unresolved. Trimming shortened V by 6 bases and J by 1 base, and 6 bases separated the two germline ends. This CDR3 has 12 amino acids. Germline V lookup: CDR1 SGHDN, CDR2 FVKESK. The CDR3 sequence is CASRGRNTEAFF. The CDR3, as DNA: TGTGCCAGCAGAGGCAGGAACACTGAAGCTTTCTTT.

V and J are TRBV6-2 or TRBV6-3 and TRBJ2-2; TRBD1 is a possible D gene (5 bases). The V and J ends lost 6 bases and 2 bases respectively, with 10 bases between them. Per germline, CDR1 MNHEY and CDR2 SVGEGT. The CDR3 is made up of 14 amino acids. As DNA, the CDR3 is TGTGCCAGCAGAGGCAGGGCCAACACCGGGGAGCTGTTTTTT. This sequence encodes CASRGRANTGELFF.

The table lists this clonotype with many counts. This chain links TRBV7-2 with TRBJ2-2, with 7 positions matching TRBD1. The V and J ends lost 0 bases and 5 bases, in that order; junction bases with no gene match: 3. The germline CDR1 and CDR2 sequences are SGHTA and FQGNSA. The CDR3 spans 15 residues. Here the CDR3 DNA reads TGTGCCAGCAGCTTAGCACCGACAGGGACCGGGGAGCTGTTTTTT. It specifies CASSLAPTGTGELFF. Variable domain in full (rest from reference TRBV7-2 and TRBJ2-2): GAGVSQSPSNKVTEKGKDVELRCDPISGHTALYWYRQSLGQGLEFLIYFQGNSAPDKSGLPSDRFSAERTGGSVSTLTIQRTQQEDSAVYLCASSLAPTGTGELFFGEGSRLTVL.

This clonotype was seen only a few times. The chain employs TRBV11-2 and TRBJ2-7; possible D gene TRBD2, 6 bases. The CDR3 runs to 15 residues. The V end lost 5 bases, the J end lost 0 bases, and 14 bases lay between the germline ends. The germline V gene has CDR1 SGHAT and CDR2 FQNNGV. CDR3 region: CASSTRRELSYEQYF. CDR3 in DNA: TGTGCCAGCAGCACCCGCCGGGAGCTCTCCTACGAGCAGTACTTC.

The chain uses TRBV7-8 and TRBJ1-2; D might be TRBD1 (5 bases). Trimming pared 4 bases from V and 7 bases from J, leaving 13 bases between. Germline CDR1 SGHVS, CDR2 FQNEAQ. The CDR3 loop spans 13 amino acids. The CDR3 region is CASSSVGVAGYTF. The CDR3 DNA follows: TGTGCCAGCAGCTCAGTAGGGGTGGCTGGCTACACCTTC.

This clonotype came up a few times. CDR3 in DNA: TGTGCCAGCAGCCCCCTTACTGGTAGCGGGAATGAGCAGTTCTTC. Protein sequence: CASSPLTGSGNEQFF. The chain has TRBV7-9 and TRBJ2-1; 7 bases match TRBD2. Germline V lookup: CDR1 SEHNR, CDR2 FQNEAQ (reference sequence). CDR3 length: 15 residues. Losses at the gene ends were 5 bases for V and 7 bases for J; bases not matched to a gene: 11.

This clonotype was seen more than once but under ten times. In DNA form, the CDR3 reads TGTGCCAGCAGCTTAGGGGGGACTAGCGGGGGGGAGACCCAGTACTTC. The encoded protein is CASSLGGTSGGETQYF. The chain carries TRBV7-2 and TRBJ2-5; 15 bases agree with TRBD2. This CDR3 comprises 16 residues. Germline CDR1 SGHTA, CDR2 FQGNSA. V gave up 1 base and J gave up 5 bases; unmatched junction bases: 2.

The chain has TRBV7-3 and TRBJ2-3; 7 bases are shared with TRBD2. The CDR3 runs to 19 residues. V dropped 2 bases and J dropped 3; count of bases not matched to a gene: 17. Germline V gene data show CDR1 as SGHTA and CDR2 as FQGTGA. The CDR3 loop is CASSLVRGTPTFGTDTQYF. In DNA, the CDR3 is TGTGCCAGCAGCTTAGTGCGGGGGACCCCCACTTTTGGAACAGATACGCAGTATTTT.

The chain joins TRBV28 to TRBJ1-5; D is unresolved. The V end was cut by 1 base, the J end by 6 bases, with 7 bases between. The CDR3 has 13 amino acids. Per the germline V gene, CDR1 is MDHEN and CDR2 is SYDVKM. The CDR3 spells CASSLFPRQPQHF. CDR3 bases: TGTGCCAGCAGTTTATTTCCCCGTCAGCCCCAGCATTTT.

This clonotype was seen more than once but under ten times. The CDR3 DNA reads TGTGCCAGCAGCTTAGTGTTAGGGTACAATGAGCAGTTCTTC. Its protein product is CASSLVLGYNEQFF. The gene calls are TRBV7-2 and TRBJ2-1, with D unclear. The CDR3 has 14 amino acids. V lost 1 base, J lost 4 bases, and 8 bases lay in between. CDR1 SGHTA and CDR2 FQGNSA come from the germline V gene.